Listed below are T cell receptor beta chains from one sample, sequenced in a study of kidney transplant recipient with SARS-CoV-2 infection. TCRdb reprocessed the reads with MiXCR, giving one entry per CDR3 protein. Of fewer than 250,000 distinct CDR3 sequences detected, around 30% appear once; the ten largest clones hold almost 7.5%. The input for sequencing was a blood sample, taken at baseline and on approximately day 120 from a kidney transplant recipient. The receptors were gathered from a male patient between 25 and 40 years old who had COVID-19 and was a kidney transplant recipient. A subset of T cells may come from the graft donor. Each CDR3 is given with its conserved first and last residue. A D gene is named only where the DNA matches it firmly. The size field is filled for only some rows; it gives once, few, many or a size class.

clone_size j_call d_call v_call cdr3_aa cdr3_nt
many TRBJ1-2 . TRBV5-8 CASCWCHPRKTYGYTF TGTGCCAGCTGTTGGTGTCATCCACGAAAGACCTATGGCTACACCTTC
many TRBJ1-2 . TRBV10-1 CASSVFRRSRKTYGYTF TGCGCCAGCAGTGTTTTTAGAAGATCGCGAAAGACCTATGGCTACACCTTC
many TRBJ2-1 TRBD1 TRBV12-3/TRBV12-4 CASRGGGQGSYNEQFF TGTGCCAGCAGGGGAGGAGGACAGGGCTCCTACAATGAGCAGTTCTTC
many TRBJ1-2 . TRBV7-8 CASSPEQFTRKTYGYTF TGTGCCAGCAGCCCGGAGCAGTTTACCCGAAAGACCTATGGCTACACCTTC
many TRBJ1-2 . TRBV7-7 CASSDRVKCRKTYGYTF TGTGCCAGCAGCGATCGAGTTAAGTGCCGAAAGACCTATGGCTACACCTTC
. TRBJ1-3 . TRBV20-1 CSARKKSSGNTIYF TGCAGTGCTAGGAAGAAATCCTCTGGAAACACCATATATTTT
many TRBJ1-5 . TRBV20-1 CSASRRGQPQHF TGCAGTGCTAGTCGTCGGGGTCAGCCCCAGCATTTT
many TRBJ1-1 . TRBV3-2 CASSQGSGNTEAFF TGTGCCAGCAGCCAAGGGTCTGGGAACACTGAAGCTTTCTTT
many TRBJ1-2 . TRBV7-6 CASSELSESRKTYGYTF TGTGCCAGCAGCGAGCTCTCTGAATCTCGAAAGACCTATGGCTACACCTTC
many TRBJ1-1 . TRBV20-1 CSARQAADTEAFF TGCAGTGCTCGACAGGCGGCGGACACTGAAGCTTTCTTT
many TRBJ2-2 . TRBV28 CASSLRVRAGTGELFF TGTGCCAGCAGTTTAAGGGTTAGGGCGGGCACCGGGGAGCTGTTTTTT
. TRBJ2-5 TRBD2 TRBV10-3 CAISEGLEETQYF TGTGCCATCAGTGAAGGACTAGAAGAGACCCAGTACTTC
many TRBJ1-2 . TRBV8-2 CGSAVGDSRKTYGYTF TGTGGCAGTGCTGTTGGTGATAGCCGAAAGACCTATGGCTACACCTTC
many TRBJ1-2 . TRBV6-2/TRBV6-3 CASSETDCIGKTYDYTF TGTGCCAGCAGTGAGACTGACTGCATCGGAAAGACCTATGACTACACCTTC
many TRBJ1-2 . TRBV11-2 CASSARETSRKTYGYTF TGTGCCAGCAGCGCACGTGAAACAAGCAGAAAGACCTATGGCTACACCTTC
many TRBJ1-1 . TRBV6-1 CASSETRDLTEAFF TGTGCCAGCAGTGAGACAAGAGACCTCACTGAAGCTTTCTTT